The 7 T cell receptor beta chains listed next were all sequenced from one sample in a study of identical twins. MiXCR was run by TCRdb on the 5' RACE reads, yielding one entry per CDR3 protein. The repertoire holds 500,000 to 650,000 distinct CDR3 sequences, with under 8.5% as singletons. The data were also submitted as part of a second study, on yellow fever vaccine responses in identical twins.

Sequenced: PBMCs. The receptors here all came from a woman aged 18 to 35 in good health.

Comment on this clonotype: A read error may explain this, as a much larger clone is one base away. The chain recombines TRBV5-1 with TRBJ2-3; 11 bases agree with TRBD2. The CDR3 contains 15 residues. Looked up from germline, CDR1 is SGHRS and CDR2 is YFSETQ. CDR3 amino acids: CACSLKLAGADTQYF. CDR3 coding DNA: TGCGCCTGCAGCTTGAAACTAGCGGGAGCAGATACGCAGTATTTT.

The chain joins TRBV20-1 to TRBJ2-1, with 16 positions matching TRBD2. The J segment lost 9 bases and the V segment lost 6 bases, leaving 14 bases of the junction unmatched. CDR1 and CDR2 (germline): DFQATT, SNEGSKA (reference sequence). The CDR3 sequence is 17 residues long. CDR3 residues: CSAAQGTSGRAQPEQFF. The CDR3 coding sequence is TGCAGTGCCGCACAAGGGACTAGCGGGAGGGCCCAGCCTGAGCAGTTCTTC.

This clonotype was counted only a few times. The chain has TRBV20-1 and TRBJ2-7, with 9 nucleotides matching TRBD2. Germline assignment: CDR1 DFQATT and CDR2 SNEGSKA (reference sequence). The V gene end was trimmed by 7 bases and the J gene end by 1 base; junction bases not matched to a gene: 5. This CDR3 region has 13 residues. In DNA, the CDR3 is TGCAGTGTTGGCCTAGCGGGGTCCTACGAGCAGTACGTC. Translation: CSVGLAGSYEQYV.

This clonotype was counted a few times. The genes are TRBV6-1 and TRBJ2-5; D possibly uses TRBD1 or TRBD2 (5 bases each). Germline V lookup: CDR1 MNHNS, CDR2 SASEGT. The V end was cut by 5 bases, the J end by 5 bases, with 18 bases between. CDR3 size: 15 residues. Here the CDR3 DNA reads TGTGCCAGCAGTAGAAGGGACCAGGTGTGGGAGACCCAGTACTTC. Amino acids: CASSRRDQVWETQYF.

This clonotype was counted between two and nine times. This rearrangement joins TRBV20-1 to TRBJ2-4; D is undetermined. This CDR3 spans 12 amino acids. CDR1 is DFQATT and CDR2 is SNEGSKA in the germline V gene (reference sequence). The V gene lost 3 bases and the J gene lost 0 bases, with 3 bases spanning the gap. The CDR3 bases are TGCAGTGCTAGTCCAGCCAAAAACATTCAGTACTTC. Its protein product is CSASPAKNIQYF.

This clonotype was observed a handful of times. In nucleotides, the CDR3 is TGTGCCAGCAGCCCCGAACTCGCCGGGACAGGGGGCTACGAGCAGTACTTC. Translated: CASSPELAGTGGYEQYF. This chain links TRBV7-9 with TRBJ2-7, with 11 bases matching TRBD1. From germline, CDR1 is SEHNR and CDR2 FQNEAQ (reference sequence). This CDR3 contains 17 residues. V shed 5 bases and J 3 bases; nucleotides not matched to a gene: 12.

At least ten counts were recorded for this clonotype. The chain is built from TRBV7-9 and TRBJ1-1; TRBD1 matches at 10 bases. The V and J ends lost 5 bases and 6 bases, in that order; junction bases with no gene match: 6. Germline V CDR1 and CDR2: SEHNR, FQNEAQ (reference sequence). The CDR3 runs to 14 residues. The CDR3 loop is CASSRTGGASEAFF. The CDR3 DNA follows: TGTGCCAGCAGCAGGACAGGGGGTGCGTCTGAAGCTTTCTTT.